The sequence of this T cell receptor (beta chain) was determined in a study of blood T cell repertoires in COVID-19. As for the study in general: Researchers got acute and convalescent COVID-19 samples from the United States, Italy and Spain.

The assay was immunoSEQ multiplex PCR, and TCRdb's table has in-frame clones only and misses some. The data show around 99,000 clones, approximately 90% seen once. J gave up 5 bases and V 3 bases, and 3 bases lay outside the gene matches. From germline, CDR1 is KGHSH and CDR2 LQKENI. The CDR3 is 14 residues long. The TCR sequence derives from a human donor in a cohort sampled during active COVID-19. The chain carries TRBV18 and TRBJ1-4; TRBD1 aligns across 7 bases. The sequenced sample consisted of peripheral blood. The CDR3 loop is CASSPTGRNEKLFF. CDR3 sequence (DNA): TGTGCCAGCTCACCGACAGGGAGGAATGAAAAACTGTTTTTT.